This T cell receptor beta chain originates from a study of cytomegalovirus exposure and HLA in healthy donors. This clone turned up a few times. Its antigen remains unidentified. The V gene end was trimmed by 4 bases and the J gene end by 5 bases; junction bases not matched to a gene: 5. Germline values: CDR1 MNHNY, CDR2 SVGAGI (reference sequence). The CDR3 extends over 15 amino acids. Findings and limits, study-wide: Per a prior analysis, the majority of TCR beta V segments were productive roughly 87% or roughly 30% of the time.

The PCR made use of 60 Vbeta and 13 Jbeta primers. This table comes from immunoSEQ multiplex PCR, and its TCRdb copy is limited to in-frame clones, with some not included. The sample lists 100,000 or so clones, more than 9.5% occurring once. The chain joins TRBV6-6 to TRBJ1-1; 12 bases agree with TRBD1. This receptor was obtained from a man in his forties or fifties in good health and CMV-seropositive. The source material was PBMCs. As DNA, the CDR3 is TGTGCCAGCAGTTGGGGACAGGGGGCGAGAACTGAAGCTTTCTTT. Protein product: CASSWGQGARTEAFF.